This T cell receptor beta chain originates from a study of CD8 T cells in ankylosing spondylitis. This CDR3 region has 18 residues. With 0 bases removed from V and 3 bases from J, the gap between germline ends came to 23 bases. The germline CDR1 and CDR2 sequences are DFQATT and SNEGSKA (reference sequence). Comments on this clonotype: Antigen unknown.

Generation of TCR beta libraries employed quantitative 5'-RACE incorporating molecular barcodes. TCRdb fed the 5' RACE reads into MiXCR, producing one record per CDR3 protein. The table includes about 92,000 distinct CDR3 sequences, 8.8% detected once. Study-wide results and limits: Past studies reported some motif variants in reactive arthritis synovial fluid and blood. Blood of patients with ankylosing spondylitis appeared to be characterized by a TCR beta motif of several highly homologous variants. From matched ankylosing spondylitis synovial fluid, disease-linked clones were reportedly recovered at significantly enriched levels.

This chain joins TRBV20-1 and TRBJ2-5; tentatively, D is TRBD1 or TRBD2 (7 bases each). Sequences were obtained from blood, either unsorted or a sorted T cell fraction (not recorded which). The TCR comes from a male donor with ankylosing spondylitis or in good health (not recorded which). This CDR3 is CSARDLPGGWTRKETQYF. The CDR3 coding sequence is TGCAGTGCTAGAGATCTTCCAGGGGGTTGGACTAGGAAAGAGACCCAGTACTTC.